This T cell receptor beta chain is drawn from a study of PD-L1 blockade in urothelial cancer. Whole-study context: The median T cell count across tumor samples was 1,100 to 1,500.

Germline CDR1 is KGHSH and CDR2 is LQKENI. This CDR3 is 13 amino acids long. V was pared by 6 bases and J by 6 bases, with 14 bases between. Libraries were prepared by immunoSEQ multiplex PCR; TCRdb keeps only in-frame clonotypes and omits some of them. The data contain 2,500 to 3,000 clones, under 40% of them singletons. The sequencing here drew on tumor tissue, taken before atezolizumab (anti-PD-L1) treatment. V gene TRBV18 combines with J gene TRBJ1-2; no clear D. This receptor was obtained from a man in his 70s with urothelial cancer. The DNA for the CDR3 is TGTGCCAGCTCCCCTCTCTATCGGGATGGCTACACCTTC. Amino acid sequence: CASSPLYRDGYTF.